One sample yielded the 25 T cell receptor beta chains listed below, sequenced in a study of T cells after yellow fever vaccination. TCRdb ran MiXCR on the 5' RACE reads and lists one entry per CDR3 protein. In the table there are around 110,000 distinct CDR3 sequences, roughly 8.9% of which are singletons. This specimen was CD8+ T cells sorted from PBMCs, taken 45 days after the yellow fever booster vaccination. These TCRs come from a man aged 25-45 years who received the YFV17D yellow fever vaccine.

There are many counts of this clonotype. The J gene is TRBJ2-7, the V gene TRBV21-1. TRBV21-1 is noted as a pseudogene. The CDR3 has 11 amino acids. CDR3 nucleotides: TGTGCCAGCAGACAAGTCTACGAGCAGTACTTC. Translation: CASRQVYEQYF.

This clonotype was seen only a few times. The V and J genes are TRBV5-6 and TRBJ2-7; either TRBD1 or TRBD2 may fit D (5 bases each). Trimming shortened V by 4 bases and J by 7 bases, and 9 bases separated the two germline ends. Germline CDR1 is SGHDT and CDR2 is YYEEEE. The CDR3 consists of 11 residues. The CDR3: CASSRWGEQYF. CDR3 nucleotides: TGTGCCAGCAGCCGATGGGGGGAGCAGTACTTC.

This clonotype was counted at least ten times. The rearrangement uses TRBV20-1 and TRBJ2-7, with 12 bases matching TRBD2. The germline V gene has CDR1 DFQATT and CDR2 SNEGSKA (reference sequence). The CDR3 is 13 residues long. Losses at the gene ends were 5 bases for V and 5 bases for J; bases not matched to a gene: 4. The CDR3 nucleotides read TGCAGTGCTGACACTAGCGGGAGGAACGAGCAGTACTTC. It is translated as CSADTSGRNEQYF.

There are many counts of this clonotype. Written as DNA, the CDR3 is TGTGCCAGCAGCGGCCAGGGCCCCAGGGACGAGCAGTACTTC. This codes for CASSGQGPRDEQYF. The chain recombines TRBV13 with TRBJ2-7, with TRBD1 as a possible D gene (5 bases). Germline V gene lookup returns CDR1 PRHDT and CDR2 FYEKMQ (reference sequence). V lost 5 bases, J lost 5 bases, and 16 bases lay in between. The length of the CDR3 is 14 residues. Full variable domain (missing parts from reference TRBV13 and TRBJ2-7): AAGVIQSPRHLIKEKRETATLKCYPIPRHDTVYWYQQGPGQDPQFLISFYEKMQSDKGSIPDRFSAQQFSDYHSELNMSSLELGDSALYFCASSGQGPRDEQYFGPGTRLTVT.

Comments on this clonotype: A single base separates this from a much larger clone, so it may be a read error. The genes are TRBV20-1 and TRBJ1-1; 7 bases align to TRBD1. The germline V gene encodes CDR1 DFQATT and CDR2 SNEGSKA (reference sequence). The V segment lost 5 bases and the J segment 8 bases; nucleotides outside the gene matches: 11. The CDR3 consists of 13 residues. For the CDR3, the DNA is TGCAGTGCTTACGACATAGGGACAGCCGAAGCTTTCTTT. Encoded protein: CSAYDIGTAEAFF.

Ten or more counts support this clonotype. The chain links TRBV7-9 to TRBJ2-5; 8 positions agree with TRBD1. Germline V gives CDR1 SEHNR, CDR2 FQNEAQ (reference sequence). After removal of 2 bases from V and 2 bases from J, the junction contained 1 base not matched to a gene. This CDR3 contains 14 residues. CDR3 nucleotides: TGTGCCAGCAGCTTAAGGACAGGGCAAGAGACCCAGTACTTC. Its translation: CASSLRTGQETQYF. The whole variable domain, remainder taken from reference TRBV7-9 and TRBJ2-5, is DTGVSQNPRHKITKRGQNVTFRCDPISEHNRLYWYRQTLGQGPEFLTYFQNEAQLEKSRLLSDRFSAERPKGSFSTLEIQRTEQGDSAMYLCASSLRTGQETQYFGPGTRLLVL.

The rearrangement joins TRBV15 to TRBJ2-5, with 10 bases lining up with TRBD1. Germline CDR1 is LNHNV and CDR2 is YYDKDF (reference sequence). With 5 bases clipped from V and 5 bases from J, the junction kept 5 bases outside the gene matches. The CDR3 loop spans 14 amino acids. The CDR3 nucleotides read TGTGCCACCAGCTACGACAGGGGGCTTGAGACCCAGTACTTC. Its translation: CATSYDRGLETQYF.

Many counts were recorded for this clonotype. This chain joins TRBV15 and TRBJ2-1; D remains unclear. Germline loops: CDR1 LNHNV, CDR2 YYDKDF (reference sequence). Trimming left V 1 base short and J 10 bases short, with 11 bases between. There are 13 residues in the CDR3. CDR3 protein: CATSRVLSSEQFF. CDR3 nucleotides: TGTGCCACCAGCAGAGTTTTAAGTTCCGAGCAGTTCTTC.

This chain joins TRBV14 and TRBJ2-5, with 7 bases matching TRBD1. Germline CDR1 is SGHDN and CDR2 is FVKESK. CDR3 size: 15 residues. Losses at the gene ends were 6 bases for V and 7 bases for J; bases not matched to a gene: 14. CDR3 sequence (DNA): TGTGCCAGCAGGCAATTCGGGACGCCAGGGGGGACCCAGTACTTC. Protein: CASRQFGTPGGTQYF.

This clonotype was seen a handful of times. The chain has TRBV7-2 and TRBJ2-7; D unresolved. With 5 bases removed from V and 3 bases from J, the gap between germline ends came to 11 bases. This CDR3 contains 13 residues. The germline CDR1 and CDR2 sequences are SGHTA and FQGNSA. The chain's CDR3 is CASSQYTGYEQYF. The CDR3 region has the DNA TGTGCCAGCAGCCAGTATACTGGCTACGAGCAGTACTTC.

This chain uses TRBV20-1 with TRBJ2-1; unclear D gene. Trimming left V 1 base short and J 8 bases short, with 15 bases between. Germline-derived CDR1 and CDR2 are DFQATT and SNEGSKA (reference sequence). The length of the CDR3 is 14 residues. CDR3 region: CSARVERWADEQFF. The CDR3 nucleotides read TGCAGTGCTAGAGTGGAGCGCTGGGCGGATGAGCAGTTCTTC.

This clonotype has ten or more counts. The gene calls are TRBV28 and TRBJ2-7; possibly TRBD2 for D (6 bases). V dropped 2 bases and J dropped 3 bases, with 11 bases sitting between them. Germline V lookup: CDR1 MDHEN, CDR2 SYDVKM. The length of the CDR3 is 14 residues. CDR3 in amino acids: CASSLPAGYYEQYF. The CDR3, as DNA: TGTGCCAGCAGTTTACCGGCGGGGTACTACGAGCAGTACTTC.

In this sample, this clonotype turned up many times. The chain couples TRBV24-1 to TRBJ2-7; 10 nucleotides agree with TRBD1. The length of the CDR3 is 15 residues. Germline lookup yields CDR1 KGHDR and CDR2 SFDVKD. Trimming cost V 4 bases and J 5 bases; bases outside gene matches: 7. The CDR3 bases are TGTGCCACCAGTGACCCGGACAGGGGGGACAACGAGCAGTACTTC. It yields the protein CATSDPDRGDNEQYF.

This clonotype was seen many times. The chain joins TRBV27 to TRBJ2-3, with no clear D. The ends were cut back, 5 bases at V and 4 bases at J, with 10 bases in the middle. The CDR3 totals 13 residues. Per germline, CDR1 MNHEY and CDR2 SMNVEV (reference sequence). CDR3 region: CASSGPAPDTQYF. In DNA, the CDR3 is TGTGCCAGCAGTGGACCAGCACCAGATACGCAGTATTTT.

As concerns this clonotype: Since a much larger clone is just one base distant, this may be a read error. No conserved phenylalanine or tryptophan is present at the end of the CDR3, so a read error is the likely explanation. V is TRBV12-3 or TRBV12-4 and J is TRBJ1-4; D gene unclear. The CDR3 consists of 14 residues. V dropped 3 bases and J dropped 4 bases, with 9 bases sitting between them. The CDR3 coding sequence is TGTGCCAGCAGTTTGAGGGAAAGTAATGAAAAACTGTTTTCT. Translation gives CASSLRESNEKLFS.

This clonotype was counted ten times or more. The CDR3 DNA is TGCGCCAGCAGGACAGGGTTTCATGCGGGGAGCTCCTACAATGAGCAGTTCTTC. Protein product: CASRTGFHAGSSYNEQFF. The chain recombines TRBV5-1 with TRBJ2-1, with D perhaps matching TRBD1 (7 bases). Germline CDR1 SGHRS, CDR2 YFSETQ. V was cut by 5 bases and J by 0 bases, with 21 bases left in between. This CDR3 has 18 residues.

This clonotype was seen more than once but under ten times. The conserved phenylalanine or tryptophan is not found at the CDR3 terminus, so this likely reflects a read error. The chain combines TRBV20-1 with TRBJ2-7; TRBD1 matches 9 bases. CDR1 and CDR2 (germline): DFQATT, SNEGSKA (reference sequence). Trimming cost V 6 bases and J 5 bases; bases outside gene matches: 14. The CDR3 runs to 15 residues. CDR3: CSAWGTGLSVDEQYL. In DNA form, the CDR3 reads TGCAGTGCATGGGGGACAGGGTTGAGCGTTGACGAGCAGTACTTA.

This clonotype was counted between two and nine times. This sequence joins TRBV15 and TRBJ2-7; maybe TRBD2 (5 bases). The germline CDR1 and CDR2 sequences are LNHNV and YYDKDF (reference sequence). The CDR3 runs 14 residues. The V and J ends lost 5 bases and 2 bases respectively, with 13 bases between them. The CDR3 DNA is TGTGCCACCAGCCCTCATCGGGATACCTACGAGCAGTACTTC. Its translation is CATSPHRDTYEQYF.

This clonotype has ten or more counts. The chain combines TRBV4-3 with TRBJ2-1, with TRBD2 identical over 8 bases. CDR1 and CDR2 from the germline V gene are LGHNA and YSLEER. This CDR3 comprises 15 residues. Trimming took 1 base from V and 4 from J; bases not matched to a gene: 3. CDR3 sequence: CASSQVIAGYNEQFF. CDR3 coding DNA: TGCGCCAGCAGCCAAGTTATAGCGGGATACAATGAGCAGTTCTTC.

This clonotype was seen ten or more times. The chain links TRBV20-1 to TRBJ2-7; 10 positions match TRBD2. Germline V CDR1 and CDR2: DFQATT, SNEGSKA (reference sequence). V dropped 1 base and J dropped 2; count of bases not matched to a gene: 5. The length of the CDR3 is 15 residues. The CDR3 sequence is CSARASGRPAYEQYF. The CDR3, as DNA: TGCAGTGCTAGAGCTAGCGGGAGACCCGCCTACGAGCAGTACTTC.

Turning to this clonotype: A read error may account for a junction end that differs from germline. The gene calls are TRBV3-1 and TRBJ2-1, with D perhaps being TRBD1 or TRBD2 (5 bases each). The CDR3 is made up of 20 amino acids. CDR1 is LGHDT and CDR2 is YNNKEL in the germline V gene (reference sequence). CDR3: CASCQEWGPSGRGSYNEQFF. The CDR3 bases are TGTGCCAGCTGCCAAGAATGGGGACCGAGCGGCCGGGGCTCCTACAATGAGCAGTTCTTC.

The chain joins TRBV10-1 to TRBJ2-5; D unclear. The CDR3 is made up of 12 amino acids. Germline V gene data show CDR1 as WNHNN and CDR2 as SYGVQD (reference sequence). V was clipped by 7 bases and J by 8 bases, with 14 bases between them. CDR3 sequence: CASINPMSTQYF. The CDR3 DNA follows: TGCGCCAGCATCAACCCAATGAGCACCCAGTACTTC.

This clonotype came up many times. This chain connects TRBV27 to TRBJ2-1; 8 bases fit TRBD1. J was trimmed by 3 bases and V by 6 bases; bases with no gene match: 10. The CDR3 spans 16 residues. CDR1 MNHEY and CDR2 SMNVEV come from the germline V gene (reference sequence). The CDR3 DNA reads TGTGCCAGCAGATCAGGGGGCCCCCGTCTCTACAATGAGCAGTTCTTC. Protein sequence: CASRSGGPRLYNEQFF.

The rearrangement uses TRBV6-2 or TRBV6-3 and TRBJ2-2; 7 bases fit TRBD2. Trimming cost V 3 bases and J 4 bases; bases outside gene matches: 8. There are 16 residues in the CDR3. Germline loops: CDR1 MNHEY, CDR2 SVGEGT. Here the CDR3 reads CASSYDSIAGTGELFF. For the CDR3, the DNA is TGTGCCAGCAGTTATGACTCTATAGCGGGCACCGGGGAGCTGTTTTTT.

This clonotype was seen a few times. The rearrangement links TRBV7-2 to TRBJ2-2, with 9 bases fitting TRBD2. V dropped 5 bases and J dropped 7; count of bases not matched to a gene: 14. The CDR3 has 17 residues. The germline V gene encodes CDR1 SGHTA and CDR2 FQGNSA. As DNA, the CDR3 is TGTGCCAGCAGCCCATTTGGGTCTAGCGGGATGGACGGGGAGCTGTTTTTT. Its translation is CASSPFGSSGMDGELFF.